The 32 T cell receptor beta chains reported below all come from one sample, sequenced in a study of T-cell memory formation after mild COVID-19 (TCRdb year 2021). Library preparation was by 5' RACE. The sequencing machine was an Illumina NovaSeq 6000. TCRdb reworked the public reads: Q25 trimming with fastp, MiXCR clone assembly, productive beta chains retained. For every CDR3 protein sequence, its rows merge into one entry that carries the most common genes and DNA. This sample is represented by roughly 51,000 distinct CDR3 sequences; over 6.5% of them were singletons. The ten largest clones represent approximately 1.5% of the sample. The sample was PBMCs or a T cell subset sorted from them (not recorded which). These receptors originate from a man between 18 and 29 years old who had mild COVID-19 (a few samples of this study predate the infection). The sample titles of this study are shuffled in the database, so cell type and time point are left out; the donor was told from shared clones.

Many counts were recorded for this clonotype. The chain couples TRBV7-2 to TRBJ2-7, with TRBD1 identical over 8 bases. The V segment lost 5 bases and the J segment 5 bases; nucleotides outside the gene matches: 8. Germline CDR1 and CDR2: SGHTA and FQGNSA. The CDR3 consists of 14 residues. The CDR3 sequence: CASSVGQGTHEQYV. Here the CDR3 DNA reads TGTGCCAGCAGCGTCGGACAGGGCACTCACGAGCAGTACGTC.

The V and J genes are TRBV7-2 and TRBJ2-1; D uncertain. V dropped 1 base and J dropped 5 bases, with 9 bases sitting between them. The CDR3 is 14 amino acids. Germline V lookup: CDR1 SGHTA, CDR2 FQGNSA. CDR3: CASSLGLGNNEQFF. CDR3 DNA sequence: TGTGCCAGCAGCTTAGGTCTAGGTAACAATGAGCAGTTCTTC.

Ten or more counts support this clonotype. The missing conserved phenylalanine or tryptophan at the end of this CDR3 makes a read error likely. Because the CDR3's place on the DNA is in doubt, the DNA is left out and the CDR3 is given as listed by TCRdb. This chain uses TRBV20-1 with TRBJ2-1; TRBD2 is the table's D call and was not checked against the DNA. The CDR3 has 11 amino acids, counting both end residues. Germline lookup yields CDR1 DFQATT and CDR2 SNEGSKA (reference sequence). The CDR3 loop reads CSASGSGGLLY.

The chain recombines TRBV4-1 with TRBJ1-5; no firm D call. V gave up 4 bases and J gave up 0 bases, with 10 bases separating them. The CDR3 is 15 amino acids. Germline loops: CDR1 MGHRA, CDR2 YSYEKL. CDR3: CASSPRWVSNQPQHF. CDR3 coding DNA: TGCGCCAGCAGCCCCCGCTGGGTTAGCAATCAGCCCCAGCATTTT.

In this sample, this clonotype turned up a few times. J is TRBJ1-1 and V is TRBV3-1; D may be TRBD1 (5 bases). The CDR3 is 14 residues long. The germline V and J ends were trimmed by 5 bases and 2 bases, with 12 bases remaining between them. Germline V gene lookup returns CDR1 LGHDT and CDR2 YNNKEL (reference sequence). The CDR3 coding sequence is TGTGCCAGCAGCAACAGGCCGGGTAACACTGAAGCTTTCTTT. Encoded protein: CASSNRPGNTEAFF.

This clonotype was found many times. The CDR3 protein is CASNLGSGGELFF. CDR3 nucleotides: TGTGCCAGCAATCTGGGGAGCGGCGGGGAGCTGTTTTTT. This chain links TRBV12-3 or TRBV12-4 with TRBJ2-2; possibly TRBD2 for D (5 bases). This CDR3 has 13 residues. Trimming cost V 7 bases and J 7 bases, with 13 bases left between them.

This rearrangement joins TRBV4-3 to TRBJ2-7; D is possibly TRBD1 (6 bases). V lost 3 bases to trimming and J lost 0 bases, with 15 bases between them. Germline assignment: CDR1 LGHNA and CDR2 YSLEER. CDR3 length: 16 residues. CDR3 DNA: TGCGCCAGCAGCCAGGGGGCTGGCGGATCCTCCTACGAGCAGTACTTC. This codes for CASSQGAGGSSYEQYF.

V gene TRBV7-9 combines with J gene TRBJ1-2, with 7 nucleotides matching TRBD1. The CDR3 consists of 14 residues. Looked up from germline, CDR1 is SEHNR and CDR2 is FQNEAQ (reference sequence). The junction had 4 bases not matched to a gene; V was cut back by 6 bases and J by 0 bases. CDR3 nucleotide sequence: TGTGCCAGCAGGCTAGGGACAGCTAACTATGGCTACACCTTC. Protein sequence: CASRLGTANYGYTF.

This clonotype showed up just a few times. The chain has TRBV6-1 and TRBJ2-7, with 7 bases fitting TRBD1. The CDR3 loop spans 15 amino acids. The germline V gene has CDR1 MNHNS and CDR2 SASEGT. The ends lost 6 bases at V and 2 bases at J; junction bases unmatched: 10. CDR3 DNA sequence: TGTGCCAGCAGCAAGCTGGGACAGCCTACCTACGAGCAGTACTTC. Its protein is CASSKLGQPTYEQYF.

This clonotype was recorded a few times. The V and J genes are TRBV5-5 and TRBJ2-4, with 7 bases matching TRBD1. Germline CDR1 is SGHKS and CDR2 is YYEKEE (reference sequence). The CDR3 runs 15 residues. J was trimmed by 7 bases and V by 3 bases; bases with no gene match: 10. Here the CDR3 reads CASSWAGGGLNIQYF. The CDR3 nucleotides are TGTGCCAGCAGCTGGGCAGGGGGTGGACTGAACATTCAGTACTTC.

This clonotype was observed a few times. The chain uses TRBV4-1 and TRBJ1-1; TRBD1 agrees at 7 bases. The germline V gene encodes CDR1 MGHRA and CDR2 YSYEKL. This CDR3 has 18 residues. Trimming cost V 0 bases and J 0 bases; bases outside gene matches: 10. Here the CDR3 reads CASSQDPGQATLNTEAFF. In nucleotides, the CDR3 is TGCGCCAGCAGCCAAGATCCCGGACAGGCGACCCTGAACACTGAAGCTTTCTTT.

The table lists this clonotype with a few counts. The V gene is TRBV6-5, the J gene TRBJ2-6; D ambiguous. The CDR3 is 15 residues long. Germline values: CDR1 MNHEY, CDR2 SVGAGI. The V and J ends lost 5 bases and 0 bases respectively, with 8 bases between them. CDR3 residues: CASSPISSGANVLTF. The DNA of the CDR3 is TGTGCCAGCAGTCCGATCAGCTCTGGGGCCAACGTCCTGACTTTC.

This rearrangement joins TRBV20-1 to TRBJ2-1, with 10 bases lining up with TRBD1. The CDR3 runs 13 residues. Trimming took 5 bases from V and 7 from J; bases not matched to a gene: 5. Germline loops: CDR1 DFQATT, CDR2 SNEGSKA (reference sequence). This CDR3 reads CSAQGQGLNEQFF. The CDR3 nucleotides are TGCAGTGCTCAGGGACAGGGGTTGAATGAGCAGTTCTTC.

The J gene is TRBJ2-1, the V gene TRBV27, with D tentatively TRBD1 (6 bases). Germline lookup yields CDR1 MNHEY and CDR2 SMNVEV (reference sequence). With 2 bases removed from V and 15 bases from J, the gap between germline ends came to 23 bases. The CDR3 is 15 amino acids. The CDR3 DNA reads TGTGCCAGCAGTTTAGTCGGCAGTCCTAGGGGGTATCTGTTCTTC. Its protein product is CASSLVGSPRGYLFF.

The V gene is TRBV5-1, the J gene TRBJ2-3; 10 bases line up with TRBD2. J was trimmed by 1 base and V by 4 bases; bases with no gene match: 6. CDR1 SGHRS and CDR2 YFSETQ come from the germline V gene. This CDR3 comprises 16 residues. The CDR3 DNA reads TGCGCCAGCAGCCGACCCGGGACTAGCGGCACAGATACGCAGTATTTT. As protein: CASSRPGTSGTDTQYF.

For this clonotype: This could be a read error, since a much larger clone is one nucleotide away. The rearrangement links TRBV5-1 to TRBJ2-3, with D unresolved. The CDR3 length is 14 residues. Trimming removed 3 bases at V and 5 bases at J, with 13 bases between. The V gene's germline CDR1 is SGHRS and CDR2 YFSETQ. CDR3 in DNA: TGCGCCAGCAGCTCCGTGATCTCGGAAGATACGCAGTATTTT. Residues: CASSSVISEDTQYF.

A few counts support this clonotype. This sequence joins TRBV4-2 and TRBJ2-5; 8 bases are a match to TRBD2. The V gene end was trimmed by 3 bases and the J gene end by 1 base; junction bases not matched to a gene: 7. Germline V gene data show CDR1 as LGHNA and CDR2 as YNFKEQ. This CDR3 has 16 amino acids. The chain's CDR3 is CASSQELAAPQETQYF. The CDR3 nucleotides are TGTGCCAGCAGCCAGGAACTAGCGGCCCCCCAAGAGACCCAGTACTTC.

In its sample, this clonotype was seen a few times. CDR3 amino acids: CATSRAENQPQHF. In nucleotides, the CDR3 is TGTGCCACCAGCAGAGCGGAGAATCAGCCCCAGCATTTT. The V call is TRBV15, the J call TRBJ1-5, with no clear D. The CDR3 spans 13 residues. Germline V lookup: CDR1 LNHNV, CDR2 YYDKDF (reference sequence). V gave up 1 base and J gave up 4 bases, with 5 bases separating them.

This clonotype was seen a handful of times. V usage is TRBV7-8 and J usage is TRBJ2-3; D uncertain. The length of the CDR3 is 14 residues. Germline V gene sequence: CDR1 SGHVS, CDR2 FQNEAQ. Trimming cost V 5 bases and J 1 base, with 10 bases left between them. CDR3 DNA: TGTGCCAGCAGCCCCGGTGGACGCACAGATACGCAGTATTTT. This encodes CASSPGGRTDTQYF.

V usage is TRBV2 and J usage is TRBJ2-1; 9 positions match TRBD2. V lost 11 bases and J lost 10; bases outside the gene matches: 9. Germline V CDR1 and CDR2: SNHLY, FYNNEI. CDR3 length: 12 amino acids. The CDR3 nucleotides are TGTGCCGAGGGGACTAGCTTGGGCGAGCAGTTCTTC. Encoded protein: CAEGTSLGEQFF.

This clonotype was observed a handful of times. The chain is built from TRBV6-6 and TRBJ1-5; D is unclear. V was trimmed by 5 bases and J by 6 bases, leaving 8 bases between them. Germline V gives CDR1 MNHNY, CDR2 SVGAGI (reference sequence). CDR3 length equals 12 residues. CDR3 bases: TGTGCCAGCAGTAGTAGGTCTCAGCCCCAGCATTTT. Translating gives CASSSRSQPQHF.

Details on this clonotype: One junction end does not reproduce the germline sequence, and a read error may be involved. This chain links TRBV7-7 with TRBJ2-1; D remains unclear. The CDR3 sequence is 13 residues long. Germline CDR1 SSHAT, CDR2 FNYEAQ (reference sequence). CDR3 loop: CASSPGHDNEQFF. CDR3 sequence (DNA): TGTGCTAGCAGCCCGGGCCATGACAATGAGCAGTTCTTC.

Comments on this clonotype: Being one base from a much bigger clone, this may be a read error. The chain employs TRBV11-3 and TRBJ2-3; D might be TRBD2 (6 bases). The V end lost 5 bases, the J end lost 6 bases, and 18 bases lay between the germline ends. Germline V lookup: CDR1 SGHNT, CDR2 YENEEA. The CDR3 runs 15 residues. CDR3 nucleotides: TGTGCCAGCAGCCCGGGACTCCGGGTAGAGGATACGCAGTATTTT. Its protein product is CASSPGLRVEDTQYF. The complete variable domain, with remaining parts taken from reference TRBV11-3 and TRBJ2-3, reads EAGVVQSPRYKIIEKKQPVAFWCNPISGHNTLYWYLQNLGQGPELLIRYENEEAVDDSQLPKDRFSAERLKGVDSTLKIQPAELGDSAVYLCASSPGLRVEDTQYFGPGTRLTVL.

This clonotype was recorded a few times. The rearrangement uses TRBV7-9 and TRBJ1-2; TRBD1 aligns across 7 bases. V shed 1 base, J shed 8 bases, and the junction held 7 bases outside the gene matches. CDR3 length: 14 amino acids. Germline lookup yields CDR1 SEHNR and CDR2 FQNEAQ (reference sequence). The CDR3, as DNA: TGTGCCAGCAGCTTAGGAGGCAGGGGGTACGGCTACACCTTC. Residues: CASSLGGRGYGYTF.

This clonotype has a handful of counts. The rearrangement links TRBV7-9 to TRBJ1-2, with D uncertain. V lost 7 bases, J lost 2 bases, and 14 bases lay in between. Per the germline V gene, CDR1 is SEHNR and CDR2 is FQNEAQ (reference sequence). This CDR3 has 14 residues. The CDR3 loop is CASTLGIRNYGYTF. The CDR3 DNA is TGTGCCAGCACCCTCGGTATCAGAAACTATGGCTACACCTTC.

V and J are TRBV2 and TRBJ1-4; possible D gene TRBD1, 5 bases. Germline loops: CDR1 SNHLY, CDR2 FYNNEI. This CDR3 spans 15 amino acids. V lost 10 bases and J lost 2, with 17 bases in between. CDR3 sequence (DNA): TGTGCCACCAAGACTCCTGGGACGACTAATGAAAAACTGTTTTTT. Amino acids: CATKTPGTTNEKLFF.

This clonotype was seen more than once but under ten times. One end of the junction does not line up with germline, which may come from a read error. This rearrangement joins TRBV12-3 or TRBV12-4 to TRBJ1-2; 9 bases are shared with TRBD1. The CDR3 loop spans 12 amino acids. CDR3 in DNA: TGTGCCAGCAGTTCCGGACAGGGGCCTTACATGTTC. This encodes CASSSGQGPYMF.

Note on this clonotype: An end of the junction differs from the germline gene, which may be a read error. The CDR3 loop reads CASSDSAGLSGANVLTF. The DNA of the CDR3 is TGTGCCAGCAGTGACTCGGCGGGACTCTCTGGGGCCAACGTCCTGACTTTC. The chain couples TRBV6-5 to TRBJ2-6, with a weak D call TRBD2 (6 bases). Germline-derived CDR1 and CDR2 are MNHEY and SVGAGI. The CDR3 spans 17 residues.

This clonotype was recorded a few times. The gene calls are TRBV7-3 and TRBJ2-6; D is possibly TRBD1 or TRBD2 (5 bases each). V lost 1 base to trimming and J lost 0 bases, with 13 bases between them. Germline V gene sequence: CDR1 SGHTA, CDR2 FQGTGA. This CDR3 is 18 amino acids long. The CDR3 sequence: CASSLKGTRPSGANVLTF. The DNA of the CDR3 is TGTGCCAGCAGCTTAAAGGGGACCCGCCCCTCTGGGGCCAACGTCCTGACTTTC.

This clonotype has just a few counts. CDR3 loop: CATGPLGYEQYV. In nucleotides, the CDR3 is TGTGCCACTGGACCACTCGGGTACGAGCAGTACGTC. This chain uses TRBV10-3 with TRBJ2-7; the D is unclear. The V gene lost 10 bases and the J gene lost 4 bases, with 14 bases spanning the gap. The CDR3 is 12 residues long. Germline V gene data show CDR1 as ENHRY and CDR2 as SYGVKD.

In its sample, this clonotype was seen many times. This sequence joins TRBV7-2 and TRBJ2-5, with a possible D match to TRBD2 (5 bases). CDR3 length equals 15 residues. CDR1 and CDR2 from the germline V gene are SGHTA and FQGNSA. V gave up 3 bases and J gave up 5 bases, with 16 bases separating them. For the CDR3, the DNA is TGTGCCAGCAGCTTGCAGGCCGGGCGGGTTGAGACCCAGTACTTC. It translates to CASSLQAGRVETQYF.

This clonotype was observed at least ten times. The chain carries TRBV12-3 or TRBV12-4 and TRBJ1-4; a possible D gene is TRBD1 (6 bases). Trimming took off 2 bases at V and 8 bases at J, with 15 bases between the two ends. CDR3 length: 15 residues. CDR3 bases: TGTGCCAGCAGTTTAAACGGGGGCATGGGAGAAAAACTGTTTTTT. It specifies CASSLNGGMGEKLFF.